The clone carrying this TCR beta chain was detected a few times. Antigen unknown. Unique molecular identifiers were present in the TCR beta cDNA libraries. Using its own MiXCR run on the PCR reads, TCRdb lists one record per CDR3 protein. The table lists 650,000 to 850,000 distinct CDR3 sequences, about 45% of them singletons. With V trimmed by 4 bases and J by 3 bases, 15 bases remained unmatched. CDR1 and CDR2 from the germline V gene are SGHDT and YYEEEE. The CDR3 length is 18 residues. The data derive from a study of post-analysis software for immune sequencing data. Study findings and constraints: Compared with controls, patients had more of 4 or 5 TRBV segments, including TRBV5-6, TRBV5-1 and TRBV20-1.

The sequenced sample was blood. The chain combines TRBV5-6 with TRBJ2-4, with 8 bases lining up with TRBD2. The TCR originated in a girl aged 10 to 17 with multiple sclerosis. The DNA for the CDR3 is TGTGCCAGCAGCCCAACCTACAGCGGGAGATGGAACAAAAACATTCAGTACTTC. Translated, it gives CASSPTYSGRWNKNIQYF.